This is a list of T cell receptor beta chains from one sample in a study of T-cell reconstitution after alpha-beta-depleted transplantation in children. TCRdb itself ran the PCR reads through MiXCR, one entry per CDR3 protein. The table lists 280,000 or so distinct CDR3 sequences, roughly 10% of them singletons. The material was peripheral blood, obtained 180 days after TCRalphabeta/CD19-depleted stem cell transplant. These receptors were collected from a male patient between 2 and 10 years old who had a stem cell transplant for chronic granulomatous disease, so the T cells may come from the graft donor. Both conserved end residues are part of each CDR3. D genes are given only for firm matches. Some rows have no size entry. The others give once, few or many, or a class for an expanded clone.

TRBV5-1	many	TRBJ2-1	TRBD1	CASSGWTGYEGEQFF	TGCGCCAGCAGCGGATGGACAGGGTATGAAGGTGAGCAGTTCTTC
TRBV19	.	TRBJ2-2	TRBD1	CASTPRGRTRTNTGELFF	TGTGCCAGTACCCCGAGGGGGCGCACCCGAACGAACACCGGGGAGCTGTTTTTT
TRBV9	many	TRBJ2-6	.	CASSDHSTGANVLTF	TGTGCCAGCAGCGACCACAGTACCGGGGCCAACGTCCTGACTTTC
TRBV29-1	many	TRBJ1-5	.	CSVAAGRNQPQHF	TGCAGCGTTGCGGCGGGGCGCAATCAGCCCCAGCATTTT
TRBV5-4	.	TRBJ1-3	.	CASSPTRGNTIYF	TGTGCCAGCAGCCCCACGAGGGGAAACACCATATATTTT
TRBV7-2	many	TRBJ2-1	.	CASSSGQQTYNEQFF	TGTGCCAGCAGCTCCGGACAGCAGACCTACAATGAGCAGTTCTTC
TRBV12-3/TRBV12-4	many	TRBJ1-2	.	CASSLGAGTGYTF	TGTGCCAGCAGTTTGGGGGCGGGGACTGGCTACACCTTC
TRBV19	.	TRBJ2-2	.	CASNEGTFTGELFF	TGTGCCAGTAACGAGGGAACATTCACCGGGGAGCTGTTTTTT
TRBV2	many	TRBJ2-7	TRBD1	CASRRDRIIYEQYF	TGTGCCAGCAGGAGGGACAGAATAATATACGAGCAGTACTTC
TRBV10-3	many	TRBJ1-2	.	CAISVRGRGEYGYTF	TGTGCCATCAGTGTGAGGGGCAGGGGAGAGTATGGCTACACCTTC
TRBV5-1	many	TRBJ2-1	.	CASSLGGSTVTYNEQFF	TGCGCCAGCAGCTTGGGAGGTTCGACAGTAACCTACAATGAGCAGTTCTTC
TRBV7-3	many	TRBJ2-2	.	CASSPSAPTGELFF	TGTGCCAGCAGCCCCTCCGCTCCCACCGGGGAGCTGTTTTTT
TRBV19	few	TRBJ1-2	TRBD1	CASRGDRERRGYTF	TGTGCCAGTAGGGGGGACAGGGAAAGACGTGGCTACACCTTC
TRBV5-6	many	TRBJ2-1	.	CASSYLTGFPGEQFF	TGTGCCAGCAGCTACCTTACAGGGTTCCCGGGGGAGCAGTTCTTC
TRBV5-1	many	TRBJ2-1	.	CASSWGGQPFSYNEQFF	TGCGCCAGCAGCTGGGGCGGACAGCCTTTCTCCTACAATGAGCAGTTCTTC
TRBV29-1	many	TRBJ2-3	TRBD2	CSRTREEGTDTQYF	TGCAGCCGAACGCGGGAGGAGGGTACAGATACGCAGTATTTT